This paragraph reports one T cell receptor (beta chain). Enrolled during active infection, Seattle patients were then followed longitudinally. Original handling: Reference gene primer amplification yielded estimated nucleated cell counts. Measured with immunoSEQ multiplex PCR; TCRdb has only the in-frame clones, and not every one. Clone size and the V and J calls come from that table; the DNA yielded D and trimming. The table records almost 200,000 clones, around four fifths of them present only once. The entry originates in a study of blood T cell repertoires in COVID-19. Study details: T cells, B-cell-depleted T cells, or PBMCs supplied cDNA or gDNA.

Unmatched junction bases numbered 10, after V lost 5 bases and J lost 5 bases. Germline lookup yields CDR1 SGHVS and CDR2 FQNEAQ. This CDR3 has 15 amino acids. This clonotype was obtained from a man aged 60 to 69 with COVID-19, enrolled during active disease. Sequenced material: peripheral blood. The chain is built from TRBV7-8 and TRBJ2-5; 8 bases match TRBD1. The CDR3, as DNA: TGTGCCAGCAGCCTCGGACAGGGCCGAGATGAGACCCAGTACTTC. Amino acids: CASSLGQGRDETQYF.